This entry features one T cell receptor beta chain sequence. Its antigen is unidentified. Libraries were prepared by immunoSEQ multiplex PCR; TCRdb keeps only in-frame clonotypes and omits some of them. The sample gives some 1 million clones, 65% to 75% of which show up once; approximately 1.5% is in the top ten. The entry originates in a study of shared clonotypes between healthy human individuals. Points from the study as a whole: Generation of non-shared clonotypes was less probable than generation of clonotypes shared by all four donors.

Nashville, Tennessee was home to all donors, who were Caucasian adults. The CDR3 sequence is 18 residues long. Germline trimming cut 4 bases from V and 2 bases from J; bases unmatched to any gene: 11. Germline CDR1 reads SGHDT; CDR2 reads YYEEEE. The TCR comes from a man aged 18 to 35 in good health. Sequencing input: memory CD4+ T cells sorted from blood. Subset defined: CD45RA-negative fraction. V is TRBV5-6 and J is TRBJ2-1, with 11 nucleotides matching TRBD2. The CDR3 spells CASSRGLAGGITYNEQFF. The CDR3 bases are TGTGCCAGCAGCCGGGGTCTAGCGGGAGGTATAACCTACAATGAGCAGTTCTTC.